The T cell receptor beta chain described here comes from a study of blood T cell repertoires in COVID-19. Looking at the study overall: COVID-19 samples from acute and convalescent phases originated in the United States, Italy and Spain. Sample material is recorded as cDNA or gDNA derived from T cells, B-cell-depleted T cells, or PBMCs.

V was trimmed by 2 bases and J by 4 bases, leaving 8 bases between them. This CDR3 has 13 amino acids. Germline CDR1 SNHLY, CDR2 FYNNEI. Per the study methods: Researchers report that nucleated cell counts were estimated from reference gene primer amplification. Assay: immunoSEQ multiplex PCR; the TCRdb copy retains only in-frame clones and omits some. For V, J and clone size, that table is used; D and trimming come from the DNA. This table holds around 200,000 clones, roughly nine tenths found once. The rearrangement joins TRBV2 to TRBJ2-5, with D unresolved. Sequenced material: peripheral blood. The sequence was collected from a woman under 30 who had recovered from COVID-19. The chain's CDR3 is CASSEFAAETQYF. In DNA, the CDR3 is TGTGCCAGCAGTGAATTTGCGGCAGAGACCCAGTACTTC.